This TCR beta chain was captured in a study of T cell repertoires in cytomegalovirus infection. From the reads, TCRdb called clonotypes with MiXCR, one entry per CDR3 protein. Of 480,000 or so distinct CDR3 sequences in the sample, approximately 11% were seen once. This clonotype has at least ten counts. The CDR3 covers 18 residues. Per the germline V gene, CDR1 is SGHTA and CDR2 is FQGNSA. The trim removed 2 bases at V and 0 bases at J, leaving 4 bases unmatched. This clonotype was sampled from a human donor in good health (CMV status not recorded). Some clones in this sample may be carry-over from other donors' samples. The chain couples TRBV7-2 to TRBJ2-3, with 14 bases fitting TRBD2. Sequencing was done on a sample of PBMCs. The CDR3 region is CASSLTGLAGVSTDTQYF. In DNA, the CDR3 is TGTGCCAGCAGCTTAACGGGACTAGCGGGAGTAAGCACAGATACGCAGTATTTT.